This passage covers 24 T cell receptor beta chains from one sample sequenced in a study of vaccination and CD4 T cells after COVID-19. Treatment given: approximately nine-day PBMC culture with coronavirus spike peptide pools or control peptides (ViraFEST assay). The assay that was used to sequence DNA from cultured CD4+ T cells was the Oncomine TCR Beta short-read assay. TCRdb reprocessed the PCR reads with MiXCR, giving one entry per CDR3 protein. The sample has some 14,000 distinct CDR3 sequences; less than 70% are singletons. These receptors are not linked to any known antigen. The sequenced sample was CD4+ T cells from blood, cultured in vitro. These receptor sequences come from a human donor who had recovered from COVID-19.

This clonotype was observed a few times. The chain combines TRBV20-1 with TRBJ2-5, with a weak D call TRBD2 (6 bases). This CDR3 contains 16 residues. Between the trimmed V and J ends, which lost 1 base and 1 base, there was a span of 16 bases. Germline lookup yields CDR1 DFQATT and CDR2 SNEGSKA (reference sequence). The CDR3, as DNA: TGCAGTGCTAGAGCGGGATTAAGCGGGCTCCAAGAGACCCAGTACTTC. The encoded protein is CSARAGLSGLQETQYF.

There are a few counts of this clonotype. J is TRBJ1-1 and V is TRBV6-2 or TRBV6-3, with TRBD1 identical over 7 bases. The CDR3 covers 15 residues. Trimming at V came to 8 bases and at J to 3 bases, leaving 12 bases not matched to a gene. CDR1 MNHEY and CDR2 SVGEGT come from the germline V gene. CDR3 region: CASRLGTAGDTEAFF. Here the CDR3 DNA reads TGTGCCAGCCGCCTTGGGACAGCGGGGGACACTGAAGCTTTCTTT.

The rearrangement uses TRBV14 and TRBJ2-3; tentatively, D is TRBD2 (6 bases). CDR3 length: 17 residues. Germline lookup yields CDR1 SGHDN and CDR2 FVKESK. Trimming stripped 1 base from V and 1 base from J, with 15 bases between. As DNA, the CDR3 is TGTGCCAGCAGCCAAGGGGACTCTCTTCAACGCACAGATACGCAGTATTTT. Amino acids: CASSQGDSLQRTDTQYF.

This clonotype was counted a few times. The gene calls are TRBV27 and TRBJ1-6, with unresolved D. Germline V lookup: CDR1 MNHEY, CDR2 SMNVEV (reference sequence). This CDR3 contains 14 residues. The V gene lost 3 bases and the J gene lost 3 bases, with 6 bases spanning the gap. The DNA for the CDR3 is TGTGCCAGCAGTTTCCGGGACTATAATTCACCCCTCCACTTT. Translation: CASSFRDYNSPLHF.

The rearrangement joins TRBV18 to TRBJ2-5; D ambiguous. This CDR3 region has 12 residues. Germline-derived CDR1 and CDR2 are KGHSH and LQKENI. Deletions cut 0 bases from V and 5 bases from J, with 4 bases between. The CDR3 DNA reads TGTGCCAGCTCACCACCCTGGGAGACCCAGTACTTC. Protein sequence: CASSPPWETQYF.

The chain uses TRBV5-4 and TRBJ2-2; D ambiguous. The germline V and J ends were trimmed by 4 bases and 0 bases, with 10 bases remaining between them. The V gene's germline CDR1 is SGHNT and CDR2 YYREEE (reference sequence). This CDR3 region has 15 residues. CDR3 protein: CASSLRAPNTGELFF. The CDR3 coding sequence is TGTGCCAGCAGCCTACGTGCCCCGAACACCGGGGAGCTGTTTTTT.

The chain uses TRBV12-3 or TRBV12-4 and TRBJ2-5, with no clear D. The germline V and J ends were trimmed by 1 base and 5 bases, with 8 bases remaining between them. This CDR3 comprises 13 residues. The CDR3 protein is CASSLVGAETQYF. CDR3 DNA sequence: TGTGCCAGCAGTTTAGTAGGTGCGGAGACCCAGTACTTC.

This sequence joins TRBV19 and TRBJ1-6; D ambiguous. From germline, CDR1 is LNHDA and CDR2 SQIVND (reference sequence). The CDR3 consists of 11 residues. V shed 1 base and J shed 15 bases, with 7 bases lying between them. The CDR3 spells CASSIGGNLHF. CDR3 in DNA: TGTGCCAGTAGTATAGGAGGGAACCTCCACTTT.

This clonotype was observed a few times. This chain connects TRBV20-1 to TRBJ1-5, with D possibly TRBD1 on 5 matching bases. The CDR3 has 17 residues. V was trimmed by 2 bases and J by 0 bases, leaving 17 bases between them. CDR1 and CDR2 (germline): DFQATT, SNEGSKA (reference sequence). The CDR3, as DNA: TGCAGTGCTAGACGGGGGTTTCTTGATAATAGCAATCAGCCCCAGCATTTT. As protein: CSARRGFLDNSNQPQHF.

The chain links TRBV20-1 to TRBJ2-2, with TRBD2 as a possible D gene (6 bases). Trimming pared 3 bases from V and 5 bases from J, leaving 22 bases between. The CDR3 has 17 residues. Germline V gene lookup returns CDR1 DFQATT and CDR2 SNEGSKA (reference sequence). CDR3 region: CSARAPTGTQKTGELFF. The CDR3 coding sequence is TGCAGTGCTAGGGCACCCACCGGGACTCAGAAAACCGGGGAGCTGTTTTTT.

The rearrangement joins TRBV28 to TRBJ2-7; 8 positions match TRBD1. The junction had 16 bases not matched to a gene; V was cut back by 7 bases and J by 5 bases. Looked up from germline, CDR1 is MDHEN and CDR2 is SYDVKM. CDR3 length: 16 residues. The CDR3 spells CASIPGGGIGLHEQYF. The CDR3 bases are TGTGCCAGCATTCCAGGGGGCGGAATCGGACTACACGAGCAGTACTTC.

V and J are TRBV6-1 and TRBJ2-5; D assignment may be TRBD1 or TRBD2 (6 bases each). The CDR3 totals 13 residues. V lost 7 bases and J lost 9, with 18 bases in between. Germline-derived CDR1 and CDR2 are MNHNS and SASEGT. CDR3 amino acids: CASTPSGEAAQYF. The CDR3 DNA reads as TGTGCCAGCACCCCCTCAGGGGAGGCGGCCCAGTACTTC.

This chain uses TRBV2 with TRBJ2-5, with 9 bases lining up with TRBD2. Unmatched junction bases numbered 7, after V lost 6 bases and J lost 2 bases. CDR3 length: 15 residues. From germline, CDR1 is SNHLY and CDR2 FYNNEI. Here the CDR3 reads CASRAPLAGQETQYF. CDR3 DNA sequence: TGTGCCAGCAGGGCACCCCTAGCGGGGCAAGAGACCCAGTACTTC.

The chain employs TRBV6-5 and TRBJ1-1; D not resolved. V was trimmed by 3 bases and J by 1 base, leaving 15 bases between them. The CDR3 consists of 16 residues. Germline V gene data show CDR1 as MNHEY and CDR2 as SVGAGI. The CDR3 nucleotides are TGTGCCAGCAGTTATACGAGAGTTTGGACGAACACTGAAGCTTTCTTT. Amino acids: CASSYTRVWTNTEAFF.

This chain joins TRBV6-1 and TRBJ2-5; D is ambiguous. The ends were cut back, 6 bases at V and 1 base at J, with 3 bases in the middle. The CDR3 is 11 residues long. The V gene's germline CDR1 is MNHNS and CDR2 SASEGT. CDR3 residues: CASRSQETQYF. DNA of the CDR3: TGTGCCAGCAGGTCCCAAGAGACCCAGTACTTC.

This clonotype appeared a single time. The chain joins TRBV18 to TRBJ1-2, with TRBD1 matching over 7 bases. The junction had 2 bases not matched to a gene; V was cut back by 4 bases and J by 0 bases. From germline, CDR1 is KGHSH and CDR2 LQKENI. The CDR3 runs to 14 residues. The CDR3 sequence is CASSLDRANYGYTF. The CDR3 DNA reads as TGTGCCAGCTCACTTGACAGGGCTAACTATGGCTACACCTTC.

V is TRBV28 and J is TRBJ2-7; D is possibly TRBD1 (6 bases). The V and J ends lost 8 bases and 5 bases respectively, with 13 bases between them. The CDR3 covers 12 residues. The germline V gene has CDR1 MDHEN and CDR2 SYDVKM. The CDR3 DNA reads as TGTGCCAGCTCCACAGGGATGCACGAGCAGTACTTC. Translation gives CASSTGMHEQYF. The full variable domain, in which reference TRBV28 and TRBJ2-7 provide the parts outside the CDR3, is DVKVTQSSRYLVKRTGEKVFLECVQDMDHENMFWYRQDPGLGLRLIYFSYDVKMKEKGDIPEGYSVSREKKERFSLILESASTNQTSMYLCASSTGMHEQYFGPGTRLTVT.

This clonotype is termed hyperexpanded (1% or more). The gene calls are TRBV6-1 and TRBJ2-5, with a tentative D call TRBD2 (7 bases). Germline lookup yields CDR1 MNHNS and CDR2 SASEGT. CDR3 length: 15 amino acids. The germline V and J ends were trimmed by 7 bases and 7 bases, with 22 bases remaining between them. CDR3 protein: CASTLGGGRVGTQYF. The CDR3 coding sequence is TGTGCCAGCACCCTAGGGGGGGGCCGGGTCGGGACCCAGTACTTC.

This clonotype appeared a few times. The chain has TRBV27 and TRBJ2-7, with 12 bases fitting TRBD2. This CDR3 region has 13 residues. After removal of 9 bases from V and 3 bases from J, the junction contained 3 bases not matched to a gene. The germline V gene encodes CDR1 MNHEY and CDR2 SMNVEV (reference sequence). As DNA, the CDR3 is TGTGCCAGACTAGCGGGAGGAGTCTACGAGCAGTACTTC. Translating gives CARLAGGVYEQYF.

The gene calls are TRBV7-8 and TRBJ2-5, with D perhaps given as TRBD1 or TRBD2 (6 bases each). Germline V CDR1 and CDR2: SGHVS, FQNEAQ. The V gene lost 4 bases and the J gene lost 4 bases, with 19 bases spanning the gap. There are 16 residues in the CDR3. CDR3 nucleotide sequence: TGTGCCAGCAGCTCTAGGGGGGCGCAGGCTGTAGAGACCCAGTACTTC. It specifies CASSSRGAQAVETQYF.

This chain uses TRBV20-1 with TRBJ2-1, with D hard to call. V was clipped by 3 bases and J by 2 bases, with 17 bases between them. The CDR3 is made up of 16 amino acids. The germline V gene encodes CDR1 DFQATT and CDR2 SNEGSKA (reference sequence). The CDR3 DNA sequence: TGCAGTGCTAGTAATATTCGGTGGACGGCCTACAATGAGCAGTTCTTC. Protein product: CSASNIRWTAYNEQFF.

The chain joins TRBV20-1 to TRBJ1-5, with D hard to call. Germline CDR1 DFQATT, CDR2 SNEGSKA (reference sequence). This CDR3 has 14 residues. Between the trimmed V and J ends, which lost 6 bases and 2 bases, there was a span of 14 bases. CDR3 protein: CSALLGFGNQPQHF. For the CDR3, the DNA is TGCAGTGCCCTACTTGGGTTTGGCAATCAGCCCCAGCATTTT.

This clonotype showed up just a few times. This sequence joins TRBV7-2 and TRBJ2-3; TRBD2 might be the D (6 bases). There are 18 residues in the CDR3. CDR1 and CDR2 from the germline V gene are SGHTA and FQGNSA. V was cut by 0 bases and J by 2 bases, with 18 bases left in between. CDR3: CASSLALNQRAVTDTQYF. CDR3 sequence (DNA): TGTGCCAGCAGCTTAGCGCTAAACCAGCGGGCCGTCACAGATACGCAGTATTTT. Variable domain in full (rest from reference TRBV7-2 and TRBJ2-3): GAGVSQSPSNKVTEKGKDVELRCDPISGHTALYWYRQSLGQGLEFLIYFQGNSAPDKSGLPSDRFSAERTGGSVSTLTIQRTQQEDSAVYLCASSLALNQRAVTDTQYFGPGTRLTVL.

By proportion, this clonotype is medium-sized. J is TRBJ2-5 and V is TRBV2; D unclear. V was pared by 3 bases and J by 2 bases, with 10 bases between. Per the germline V gene, CDR1 is SNHLY and CDR2 is FYNNEI. This CDR3 region has 14 residues. CDR3 nucleotides: TGTGCCAGCAGTGAGAAGCACGTACAAGAGACCCAGTACTTC. It specifies CASSEKHVQETQYF.